A selection of T cell receptor beta chains follows, all from one sample in a study of CD8+ T cells in alopecia areata. The table came from immunoSEQ multiplex PCR; TCRdb's copy has only in-frame clones and leaves some out. Here the sample spans almost 250,000 clones, under 80% being singletons. The sequences come from CD4+ T cells sorted from blood, collected at week 0. The receptors stem from a human donor with alopecia areata. Each CDR3 is given with its conserved first and last residue. The D gene is left open where the match is weak. Clone size is shown for a subset of rows, as once, few, many or a class of expanded clone.

TRBJ1-4 | TRBV7-9 | - | - | CASSLAPRANEKLFF | TGTGCCAGCAGCTTAGCGCCCAGAGCTAATGAAAAACTGTTTTTT
TRBJ2-1 | TRBV2 | - | - | CASSPSRGTNEQFF | TGTGCCAGCAGTCCTTCGAGGGGAACCAATGAGCAGTTCTTC
TRBJ2-2 | TRBV30 | once | TRBD2 | CAWRTTSGGELFF | TGTGCCTGGCGGACGACTAGCGGCGGGGAGCTGTTTTTT
TRBJ2-2 | TRBV5-1 | few | TRBD1 | CASSVGQGSTGELFF | TGCGCCAGCAGCGTGGGACAGGGATCCACCGGGGAGCTGTTTTTT
TRBJ2-7 | TRBV7-9 | few | TRBD2 | CASSPSGAAYEQYF | TGTGCCAGCAGCCCAAGCGGGGCTGCTTACGAGCAGTACTTC
TRBJ2-7 | TRBV15 | - | - | CATANSLKGRGSDSYEQYF | TGTGCCACCGCGAACTCATTAAAGGGGCGAGGGTCCGACTCCTACGAGCAGTACTTC
TRBJ2-1 | TRBV5-4 | once | - | CASSLGGYNEQFF | TGTGCCAGCAGCTTAGGGGGTTACAATGAGCAGTTCTTC
TRBJ2-1 | TRBV21-1 | few | - | CASSKGTDAYNEQFF | TGTGCCAGCAGCAAAGGGACAGATGCCTACAATGAGCAGTTCTTC
TRBJ1-1 | TRBV14 | few | - | CASSQAAGYTEAFF | TGTGCCAGCAGCCAAGCGGCAGGGTACACTGAAGCTTTCTTT
TRBJ2-7 | TRBV10-2 | - | TRBD1 | CASRQGYEQYF | TGCGCCAGCAGACAGGGGTACGAGCAGTACTTC
TRBJ1-1 | TRBV4-2 | - | - | CASSGGGENTEAFF | TGTGCCAGCAGCGGAGGGGGGGAGAACACTGAAGCTTTCTTT
TRBJ2-1 | TRBV29-1 | - | - | CSVLPWKRSSYNEQFF | TGCAGCGTTTTGCCTTGGAAAAGAAGCTCCTACAATGAGCAGTTCTTC
TRBJ2-5 | TRBV18 | few | - | CASSPSGGLQETQYF | TGTGCCAGCTCACCGTCCGGGGGCCTACAAGAGACCCAGTACTTC
TRBJ2-3 | TRBV25-1 | few | - | CASSEGGHTDTQYF | TGTGCCAGCAGTGAAGGGGGCCACACAGATACGCAGTATTTT
TRBJ1-1 | TRBV5-1 | - | - | CASSLDMDNFAEAFF | TGCGCCAGCAGCTTGGATATGGACAACTTCGCTGAAGCTTTCTTT
TRBJ1-5 | TRBV18 | few | - | CASSPSEGLSNQPQHF | TGTGCCAGCTCACCCTCGGAGGGGCTGAGCAATCAGCCCCAGCATTTT
TRBJ2-2 | TRBV5-1 | - | - | CASSSSTTGELFF | TGCGCCAGCAGCTCCAGCACGACCGGGGAGCTGTTTTTT
TRBJ2-6 | TRBV5-1 | - | TRBD1 | CASSFNRGSGANVLTF | TGCGCCAGCAGCTTTAACAGGGGTTCTGGGGCCAACGTCCTGACTTTC
TRBJ1-5 | TRBV30 | - | - | CAWSGGEAQPQHF | TGTGCCTGGAGTGGAGGGGAGGCTCAGCCCCAGCATTTT
TRBJ2-5 | TRBV7-2 | few | - | CASSKSGETQYF | TGTGCCAGCAGTAAAAGTGGGGAGACCCAGTACTTC
TRBJ1-1 | TRBV6-5 | - | TRBD1 | CASSPQGQRFTEAFF | TGTGCCAGCAGCCCTCAGGGACAGCGTTTCACTGAAGCTTTCTTT
TRBJ1-2 | TRBV4-3 | - | - | CASSQDPAAGGYTF | TGCGCCAGCAGCCAGGACCCGGCAGCGGGTGGCTACACCTTC
TRBJ1-6 | TRBV15 | - | - | CATSRGYNSPLHF | TGTGCCACCAGCAGGGGCTATAATTCACCCCTCCACTTT
TRBJ1-5 | TRBV9 | few | - | CASSVAPQADQPQHF | TGTGCCAGCAGCGTAGCTCCACAAGCGGATCAGCCCCAGCATTTT
TRBJ2-6 | TRBV30 | - | - | CASSRQQILSGANVLTF | TGTGCCTCTTCGAGACAGCAGATCCTCTCTGGGGCCAACGTCCTGACTTTC
TRBJ1-6 | TRBV25-1 | - | - | CASSEADRGSPLHF | TGTGCCAGCAGTGAAGCGGACAGAGGATCACCCCTCCACTTT
TRBJ1-5 | TRBV29-1 | - | - | CSVGGGDQPQHF | TGCAGCGTTGGAGGAGGGGATCAGCCCCAGCATTTT
TRBJ1-2 | TRBV9 | few | - | CASQGRGANYGYTF | TGTGCCAGCCAGGGTAGGGGCGCTAACTATGGCTACACCTTC
TRBJ2-7 | TRBV6-5 | - | - | CASSYSGNPSYEQYF | TGTGCCAGCAGTTACTCAGGGAATCCCTCCTACGAGCAGTACTTC
TRBJ1-1 | TRBV29-1 | - | - | CSVVFIRANTEAFF | TGCAGCGTTGTATTTATCAGGGCCAACACTGAAGCTTTCTTT
TRBJ2-2 | TRBV30 | - | - | CAWSLKVYTGELFF | TGTGCCTGGAGCCTCAAGGTTTACACCGGGGAGCTGTTTTTT
TRBJ2-5 | TRBV7-3 | - | - | CASSLRPLETQYF | TGTGCCAGCAGCTTAAGACCTTTGGAGACCCAGTACTTC
TRBJ1-6 | TRBV30 | few | TRBD1 | CAWGTGMNSPLHF | TGTGCCTGGGGGACAGGGATGAATTCACCCCTCCACTTT
TRBJ2-7 | TRBV29-1 | - | - | CSVGGGGGGAYEQYF | TGCAGCGTTGGAGGTGGAGGCGGCGGGGCCTACGAGCAGTACTTC
TRBJ1-3 | TRBV5-6 | once | TRBD1 | CASSTTGSSGNTIYF | TGTGCCAGCAGCACGACAGGGAGCTCTGGAAACACCATATATTTT
TRBJ2-3 | TRBV29-1 | - | - | CSVVVVVPDTQYF | TGCAGCGTTGTTGTGGTTGTGCCAGATACGCAGTATTTT
TRBJ2-3 | TRBV30 | - | - | CAWSGTGWRGIPDTQYF | TGTGCCTGGAGTGGGACTGGGTGGCGGGGTATTCCAGATACGCAGTATTTT
TRBJ2-7 | TRBV2 | few | - | CASTRLQGAYEQYF | TGTGCCAGCACCCGTCTACAGGGAGCCTACGAGCAGTACTTC
TRBJ2-5 | TRBV7-2 | - | TRBD2 | CASSDGLAGETQYF | TGTGCCAGCTCCGATGGACTAGCGGGGGAGACCCAGTACTTC
TRBJ2-5 | TRBV30 | - | TRBD2 | CARRTSGGTQYF | TGTGCTCGGAGGACTAGCGGGGGGACCCAGTACTTC
TRBJ1-2 | TRBV13 | - | - | CASSLGYRDGYGYTF | TGTGCCAGCAGCTTAGGTTACAGGGATGGCTATGGCTACACCTTC
TRBJ2-2 | TRBV29-1 | few | - | CSVVGQTNTGELFF | TGCAGCGTTGTTGGGCAGACGAACACCGGGGAGCTGTTTTTT
TRBJ1-1 | TRBV18 | few | - | CASSPTTQAEAFF | TGTGCCAGCTCACCGACGACACAGGCTGAAGCTTTCTTT
TRBJ1-4 | TRBV5-4 | - | - | CASSSAKGEEKLFF | TGTGCCAGCAGCTCGGCGAAGGGAGAAGAAAAACTGTTTTTT
TRBJ1-5 | TRBV30 | few | - | CAWNQRGSNQPQHF | TGTGCCTGGAATCAGCGGGGTAGCAATCAGCCCCAGCATTTT